This T cell receptor beta chain appears in the sequencing data of a study of OX40 agonist ivuxolimab in advanced cancers. Study-level information: A partial response was reached by three patients: one with hepatocellular carcinoma and two with cutaneous melanoma. The study's findings and limits: Nonresponders, in some cases, also had low normalized T-cell clonal expansion.

A remark on this clone: Its cognate antigen is unknown.

Sequencing used immunoSEQ multiplex PCR; TCRdb keeps in-frame clones, though not all of them. The table lists 77,000 or so clones, nearly 95% of them singletons. The sequence came from an adult with an advanced solid tumor such as melanoma, head and neck, liver or kidney cancer. The source was CD4+ or CD8+ T cells sorted from blood, collected in a trial of the OX40 agonist ivuxolimab.

The CDR3 spells CASSLSGALSIQYF. The CDR3, as DNA: TGTGCCAGCAGCTTGAGTGGAGCCCTAAGCATTCAGTACTTC. The J gene is TRBJ2-4, the V gene TRBV5-6; no definite D call. V lost 1 base, J lost 9 bases, and 14 bases lay in between. Germline V gene sequence: CDR1 SGHDT, CDR2 YYEEEE. This CDR3 comprises 14 residues.